This T cell receptor beta chain emerged from a study of long-term antiretroviral therapy in people with HIV. About the research overall: Of all samples, the earliest predate the 2015 immediate-ART recommendation by about a decade.

Findings and limits, study-wide: Repertoires looked antigen-experienced, with only a slight naive shift after ART. Clones expanded before ART dominated the repertoire at all time points.

CDR3 size: 12 residues. The germline gives CDR1 SGHAT, CDR2 FQNNGV. The V end was cut by 5 bases, the J end by 6 bases, with 7 bases between. As regards this clone: Its matching antigen is unknown.

Samples were assayed with immunoSEQ v3.0 at survey level. Generated by immunoSEQ multiplex PCR, the TCRdb table keeps only in-frame clones and is missing some. Of 20,000 to 25,000 clones listed, 70% to 85% were seen once; the top ten hold 15% to 20%. The sequences come from unsorted PBMCs, collected 0.5 years before starting antiretroviral therapy. This rearrangement joins TRBV11-2 to TRBJ2-2; D is unresolved. This receptor was taken from a middle-aged man with HIV. CDR3 in amino acids: CASSPDAGELFF. The CDR3 DNA reads as TGTGCCAGCAGCCCCGACGCCGGGGAGCTGTTTTTT.